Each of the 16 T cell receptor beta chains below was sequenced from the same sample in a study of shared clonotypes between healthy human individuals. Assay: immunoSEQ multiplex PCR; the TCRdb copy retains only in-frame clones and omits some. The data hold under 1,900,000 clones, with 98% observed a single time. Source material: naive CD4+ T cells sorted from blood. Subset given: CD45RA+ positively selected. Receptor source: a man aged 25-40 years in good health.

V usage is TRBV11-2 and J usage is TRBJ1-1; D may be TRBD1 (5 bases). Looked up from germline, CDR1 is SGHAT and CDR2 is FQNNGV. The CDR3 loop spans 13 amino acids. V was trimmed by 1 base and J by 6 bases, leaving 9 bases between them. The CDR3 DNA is TGTGCCAGCAGCTTAGGACAGCGCCCTGAAGCTTTCTTT. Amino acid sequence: CASSLGQRPEAFF.

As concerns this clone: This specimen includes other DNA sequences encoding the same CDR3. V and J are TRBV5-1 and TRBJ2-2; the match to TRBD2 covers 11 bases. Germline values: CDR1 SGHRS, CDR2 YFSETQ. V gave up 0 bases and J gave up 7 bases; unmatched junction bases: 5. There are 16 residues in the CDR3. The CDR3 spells CASSLGLAGGFGELFF. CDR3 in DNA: TGCGCCAGCAGCTTGGGGCTAGCGGGAGGATTCGGGGAGCTGTTTTTT.

This CDR3 is CASSQEEAAACGSQETQYF. CDR3 coding DNA: TGCGCCAGCAGCCAAGAAGAAGCCGCGGCGTGCGGGAGCCAAGAGACCCAGTACTTC. This chain connects TRBV4-1 to TRBJ2-5; 7 nucleotides line up with TRBD2. Germline CDR1 is MGHRA and CDR2 is YSYEKL. The CDR3 contains 19 residues. The V gene end was trimmed by 0 bases and the J gene end by 1 base; junction bases not matched to a gene: 14.

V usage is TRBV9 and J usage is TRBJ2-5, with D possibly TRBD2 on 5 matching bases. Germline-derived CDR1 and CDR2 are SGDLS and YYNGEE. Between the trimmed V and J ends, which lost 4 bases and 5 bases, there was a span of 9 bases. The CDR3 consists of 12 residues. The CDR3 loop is CASSPREETQYF. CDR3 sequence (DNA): TGTGCCAGCAGCCCAAGGGAGGAGACCCAGTACTTC.

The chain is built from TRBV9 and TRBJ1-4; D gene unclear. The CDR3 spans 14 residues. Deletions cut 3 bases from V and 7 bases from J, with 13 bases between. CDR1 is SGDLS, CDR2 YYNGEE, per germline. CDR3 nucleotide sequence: TGTGCCAGCAGCGATCACGGGCTGAGTGAAAAACTGTTTTTT. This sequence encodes CASSDHGLSEKLFF.

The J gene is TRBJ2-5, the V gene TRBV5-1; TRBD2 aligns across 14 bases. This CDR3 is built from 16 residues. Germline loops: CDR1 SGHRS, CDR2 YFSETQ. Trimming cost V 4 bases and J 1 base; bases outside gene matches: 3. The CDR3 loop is CASSGTSGSGQETQYF. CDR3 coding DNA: TGCGCCAGCAGCGGGACTAGCGGGAGCGGCCAAGAGACCCAGTACTTC.

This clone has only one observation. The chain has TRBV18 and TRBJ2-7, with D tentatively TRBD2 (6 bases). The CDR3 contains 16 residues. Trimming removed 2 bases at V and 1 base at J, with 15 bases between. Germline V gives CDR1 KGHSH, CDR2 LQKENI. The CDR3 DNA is TGTGCCAGCTCACCATATCGAGGAGGGGAGTCCTACGAGCAGTACTTC. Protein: CASSPYRGGESYEQYF.

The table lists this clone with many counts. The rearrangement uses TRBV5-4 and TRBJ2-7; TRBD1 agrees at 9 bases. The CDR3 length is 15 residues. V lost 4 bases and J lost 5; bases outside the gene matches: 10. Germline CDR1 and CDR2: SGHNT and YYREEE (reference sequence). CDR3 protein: CASSISGTGTHEQYF. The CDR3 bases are TGTGCCAGCAGCATATCCGGGACAGGGACCCACGAGCAGTACTTC. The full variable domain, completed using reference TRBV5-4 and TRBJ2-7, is ETGVTQSPTHLIKTRGQQVTLRCSSQSGHNTVSWYQQALGQGPQFIFQYYREEENGRGNFPPRFSGLQFPNYSSELNVNALELDDSALYLCASSISGTGTHEQYFGPGTRLTVT.

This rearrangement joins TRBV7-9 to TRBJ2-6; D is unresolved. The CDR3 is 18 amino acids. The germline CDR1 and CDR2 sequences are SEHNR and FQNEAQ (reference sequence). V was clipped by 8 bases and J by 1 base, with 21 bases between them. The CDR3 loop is CASPGGRETGSGANVLTF. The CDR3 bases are TGTGCCAGCCCCGGCGGACGCGAGACTGGGTCTGGGGCCAACGTCCTGACTTTC.

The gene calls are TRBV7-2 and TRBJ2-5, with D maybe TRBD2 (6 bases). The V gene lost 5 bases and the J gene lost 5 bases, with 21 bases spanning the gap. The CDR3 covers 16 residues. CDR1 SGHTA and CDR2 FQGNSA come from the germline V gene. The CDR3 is CASSERKFGGLETQYF. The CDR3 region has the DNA TGTGCCAGCAGCGAACGCAAATTCGGAGGGCTGGAGACCCAGTACTTC.

The CDR3 sequence: CASSIRAENQPQHF. In DNA form, the CDR3 reads TGTGCCAGTAGTATTCGGGCAGAAAATCAGCCCCAGCATTTT. The chain couples TRBV19 to TRBJ1-5, with D unresolved. V lost 3 bases and J lost 4, with 10 bases in between. This CDR3 comprises 14 residues. Germline CDR1 reads LNHDA; CDR2 reads SQIVND (reference sequence).

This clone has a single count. The CDR3 DNA follows: TGTGCCAGCAGCCAAACTAGCGGTAGCACAGATACGCAGTATTTT. Translated, it gives CASSQTSGSTDTQYF. This sequence joins TRBV4-2 and TRBJ2-3; TRBD2 aligns across 8 bases. The CDR3 has 15 amino acids. The V segment lost 2 bases and the J segment 0 bases; nucleotides outside the gene matches: 1. Germline loops: CDR1 LGHNA, CDR2 YNFKEQ.

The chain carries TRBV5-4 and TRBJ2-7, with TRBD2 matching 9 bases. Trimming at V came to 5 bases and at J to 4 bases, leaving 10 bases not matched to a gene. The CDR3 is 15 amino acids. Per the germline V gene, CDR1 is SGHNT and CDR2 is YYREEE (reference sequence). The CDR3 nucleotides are TGTGCCAGCAGTCCTCTTGCTAGCGGGGAGTACGAGCAGTACTTC. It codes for CASSPLASGEYEQYF.

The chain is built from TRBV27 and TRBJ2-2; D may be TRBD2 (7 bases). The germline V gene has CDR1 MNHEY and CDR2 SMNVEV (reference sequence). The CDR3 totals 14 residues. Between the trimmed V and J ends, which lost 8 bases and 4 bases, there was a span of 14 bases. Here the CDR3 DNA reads TGTGCCAGCTTCCGGGGGGCCGGCACCGGGGAGCTGTTTTTT. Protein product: CASFRGAGTGELFF.

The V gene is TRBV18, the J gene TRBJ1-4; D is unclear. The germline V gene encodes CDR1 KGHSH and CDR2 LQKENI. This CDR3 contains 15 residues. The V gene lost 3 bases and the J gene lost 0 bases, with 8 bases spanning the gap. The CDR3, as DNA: TGTGCCAGCTCACCCCGGTTTGCAACTAATGAAAAACTGTTTTTT. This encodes CASSPRFATNEKLFF.

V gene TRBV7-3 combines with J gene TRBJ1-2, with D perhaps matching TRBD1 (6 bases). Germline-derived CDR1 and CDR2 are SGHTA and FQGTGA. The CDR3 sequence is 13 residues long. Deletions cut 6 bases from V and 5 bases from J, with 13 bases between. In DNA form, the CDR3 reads TGTGCCAGCAGTCAAGGAGGGGGATATGGCTACACCTTC. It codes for CASSQGGGYGYTF.